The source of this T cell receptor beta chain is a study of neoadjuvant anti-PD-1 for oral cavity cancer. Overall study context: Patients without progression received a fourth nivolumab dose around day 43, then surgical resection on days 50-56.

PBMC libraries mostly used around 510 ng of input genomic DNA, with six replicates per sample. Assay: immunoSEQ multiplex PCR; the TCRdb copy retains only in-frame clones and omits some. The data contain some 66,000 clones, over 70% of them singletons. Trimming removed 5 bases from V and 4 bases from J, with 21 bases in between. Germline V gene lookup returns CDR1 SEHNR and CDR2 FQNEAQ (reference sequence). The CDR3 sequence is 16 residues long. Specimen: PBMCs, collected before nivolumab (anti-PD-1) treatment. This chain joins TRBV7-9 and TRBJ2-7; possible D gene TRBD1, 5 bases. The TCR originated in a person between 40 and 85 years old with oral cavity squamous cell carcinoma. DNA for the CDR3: TGTGCCAGCAGCCCCTATGGGGCCAGTTTGGTTTACGAGCAGTACTTC. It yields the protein CASSPYGASLVYEQYF.